Below, 10 T cell receptor beta chains from the same sample are listed, as sequenced in a study of T cells expressing NK-cell markers. TCRdb reanalyzed the 5' RACE reads and collapses them to one entry per CDR3 protein, without DNA. The repertoire table contains about 260,000 distinct CDR3 sequences. Sequencing was performed on blood T cells: a sorted CD56 or NKG2C T cell subset, CD4+ or CD8+ T cells, or bulk PBMC T cells (not recorded which). These receptor sequences come from a man between 18 and 35 years old in good health.

The gene calls are TRBV20-1 and TRBJ2-5. The CDR3 is made up of 12 amino acids. The germline CDR1 and CDR2 sequences are DFQATT and SNEGSKA (reference sequence). CDR3 residues: CSAEGSQETQYF.

The chain combines TRBV3-1 with TRBJ1-5; TCRdb gives TRBD1 as the D gene, but with no DNA this cannot be confirmed. Germline assignment: CDR1 LGHDT and CDR2 YNNKEL (reference sequence). The CDR3 has 14 residues. The CDR3 protein is CASSQTGGSQPQHF.

This chain joins TRBV30 and TRBJ1-5; without DNA, the TCRdb call of TRBD1 cannot be checked. The CDR3 is 14 residues long. CDR1 is GTSNPN and CDR2 is SVGIG in the germline V gene (reference sequence). Here the CDR3 reads CAWSKGLGNQPQHF.

The V gene is TRBV10-3, the J gene TRBJ2-4; the D call of TRBD1 rests on TCRdb alone, since no DNA is present to check it. Germline V lookup: CDR1 ENHRY, CDR2 SYGVKD. This CDR3 comprises 13 residues. CDR3 in amino acids: CAIRGQEGNIQYF.

V and J are TRBV12-3 or TRBV12-4 and TRBJ1-5. This CDR3 contains 14 residues. CDR3: CASSITRVFQPQHF.

CDR3 amino acids: CSATSGGSLAKNIQYF. The V and J genes are TRBV20-1 and TRBJ2-4; TCRdb's D gene call, TRBD2, goes unchecked for lack of DNA. There are 16 residues in the CDR3. Per the germline V gene, CDR1 is DFQATT and CDR2 is SNEGSKA (reference sequence).

V gene TRBV12-3 or TRBV12-4 combines with J gene TRBJ2-3; TCRdb selects TRBD2, and the lack of DNA leaves this call unchecked. The CDR3 runs to 15 residues. The CDR3 loop is CASLTRLAGGDTQYF.

This sequence joins TRBV12-3 or TRBV12-4 and TRBJ2-5; TCRdb gives TRBD1 as the D gene, but with no DNA this cannot be confirmed. The CDR3 spans 16 residues. CDR3 amino acids: CASSLRPGRVQETQYF.

The chain has TRBV7-2 and TRBJ2-4; the D call from TCRdb, TRBD1, cannot be confirmed without DNA. Germline CDR1 and CDR2: SGHTA and FQGNSA. The CDR3 totals 12 residues. CDR3 residues: CASSQPGTGLYF.

The chain employs TRBV6-1 and TRBJ2-3; TCRdb lists TRBD2, though no DNA is available to test this call. The CDR3 extends over 14 amino acids. Looked up from germline, CDR1 is MNHNS and CDR2 is SASEGT. The CDR3 reads CASRGSIRGDTQYF.